This record covers a single TCR beta chain. The antigen it binds to is not known. Base qualities were left out, and no much larger clone turns up one base away. This sample's treatment or condition label indicates: in vitro stimulation with specific CMV peptide epitopes to enrich CMV-specific T cells. From V the trimming removes 3 bases and from J it removes 1 base, while the gene matches leave 1 base of the junction unaccounted for. From the cysteine up to the phenylalanine, the CDR3 has a length of 14 residues. The sequence is cut down to CDR3 DNA, 42 bases in frame from base 1. The CDR1 and CDR2 encoded by the germline V gene (reference sequence) are MNHEY and SMNVEV. Sequenced on an Illumina HiSeq 1500. The public reads were run again by TCRdb, first through fastp at Q25 and then through MiXCR, and only productive beta chains were kept. Every CDR3 protein is listed once, alongside the most common genes and DNA of its rows. This sample has hundreds of thousands of distinct CDR3 sequences in its table, and 25% to 35% of those were observed once. 20% of the sample is in the top ten clones.

This sample was taken from a study of T cell repertoires in cytomegalovirus infection (dated by TCRdb to the late 2010s). Study-wide context: The peptide stimulations were aimed at well-studied HLA-B-restricted epitopes as well as recently identified HLA-C-restricted CMV epitopes, whose presentation resists viral immunomodulation. The HLA type of each donor mattered for the analysis, because public TCR beta signatures pointed to carriage of CMV infection along with the matching HLA type. Study-level results and caveats: In the ex vivo response, HLA-C-restricted CMV-specific TCR beta clonotypes were dominant, and in two of eight donors the single most frequent clonotype came from this HLA-C-restricted group. In both this cohort and an independent roughly 400-donor cohort, the cumulative frequency of public TCR beta family members distinguished carriers of CMV infection plus the relevant HLA type.

The rearrangement combines TRBV27 with TRBJ2-3; TRBD1 matches 7 bases in the middle. Sequenced material: cultured PBMCs, taken from culture after CMV antigen stimulation. This TCR derives from a human donor in good health (CMV status not recorded). Some clones in this sample may be carry-over from other donors' samples. CDR3 region: CASSFGQGTDTQYF. The sequence in DNA is TGTGCCAGCAGTTTTGGACAGGGCACAGATACGCAGTATTTT.